The present T cell receptor beta chain was sequenced within a study of cytomegalovirus exposure and HLA in healthy donors. Study results and caveats: Researchers counted 164 TCR beta chains as cytomegalovirus-associated. Previous analysis showed most TCR beta V segments were productive about 90% or about 30% of the time. Rare TCR sequences dominated, though some public TCRs recurred in many donors.

This clone was found once. Its antigen is currently unknown. Germline loops: CDR1 SGHDN, CDR2 FVKESK. With V trimmed by 5 bases and J by 3 bases, 5 bases remained unmatched. CDR3 length equals 14 residues. PCR used 60 Vbeta primers and 13 Jbeta primers. TCRdb keeps only in-frame clones here, not all; method: immunoSEQ multiplex PCR. The sample consists of about 280,000 clones, roughly 90% of them appearing once. The origin of this receptor is a woman between 18 and 30 years old in good health and CMV-seronegative. The sample taken for sequencing was PBMCs. The V and J genes are TRBV14 and TRBJ2-3; 7 bases line up with TRBD2. CDR3 coding DNA: TGTGCCAGCAGCTTGGGGACTACAACAGATACGCAGTATTTT. Translated, it gives CASSLGTTTDTQYF.